This T cell receptor beta chain was recorded in a study of CD8 T cells in ankylosing spondylitis. TCRdb independently ran MiXCR on the 5' RACE reads; one entry per CDR3 protein. The sample comprises approximately 250,000 distinct CDR3 sequences, roughly 32% of which are singletons, and roughly 4% rests with the top ten. Germline V gene sequence: CDR1 SGHKS, CDR2 YYEKEE (reference sequence). V was clipped by 1 base and J by 5 bases, with 7 bases between them. There are 13 residues in the CDR3. Sequenced input: blood, either unsorted or a sorted T cell fraction (not recorded which). V gene TRBV5-5 combines with J gene TRBJ2-4; D possibly corresponds to TRBD1 (6 bases). This receptor was identified in a male donor with ankylosing spondylitis or in good health (not recorded which). The DNA of the CDR3 is TGTGCCAGCAGCTTGACAGGGCAAAACATTCAGTACTTC. It encodes CASSLTGQNIQYF.